This is a list of T cell receptor beta chains from one sample in a study of blood T cell repertoires in COVID-19. Clones were sequenced by immunoSEQ multiplex PCR, and TCRdb holds only the in-frame ones, with some missing. This sample has 130,000 or so clones; around 84% occur once, and the top ten carry about 18%. The specimen sequenced was peripheral blood. The receptors shown here come from a woman older than 75 with acute or convalescent COVID-19. Both conserved end residues are part of each CDR3. The D gene is left open where the match is weak. Where a row states a size, it is once, few, many or the class of an expanded clone; other rows omit it.

d_call: TRBD2
clone_size: .
v_call: TRBV4-3
j_call: TRBJ2-5
cdr3_nt: TGCGCCAGCAGCCACGGACTAGTCGAAGAGACCCAGTACTTC
cdr3_aa: CASSHGLVEETQYF

d_call: .
clone_size: .
v_call: TRBV6-2/TRBV6-3
j_call: TRBJ2-1
cdr3_nt: TGTGCCAGCAGTTACCTCCTCAATGAGCAGTTCTTC
cdr3_aa: CASSYLLNEQFF

d_call: .
clone_size: .
v_call: TRBV4-3
j_call: TRBJ1-3
cdr3_nt: TGCGCCAGCAGCCAAGAAATTTCGGGTACTGGAAACACCATATATTTT
cdr3_aa: CASSQEISGTGNTIYF

d_call: .
clone_size: .
v_call: TRBV6-1
j_call: TRBJ1-5
cdr3_nt: TGTGCCAGCAGTGATTCCGGGGGACCCTATCAGCCCCAGCATTTT
cdr3_aa: CASSDSGGPYQPQHF

d_call: TRBD2
clone_size: .
v_call: TRBV5-6
j_call: TRBJ2-1
cdr3_nt: TGTGCCAGCAGCTTTGGGACTAGCGGGGGGGTCGCCTCGTTCTTC
cdr3_aa: CASSFGTSGGVASFF

d_call: TRBD1
clone_size: .
v_call: TRBV7-8
j_call: TRBJ2-7
cdr3_nt: TGTGCCAGCAGCCCCCGGGACAGCTCCTACGAGCAGTACTTC
cdr3_aa: CASSPRDSSYEQYF

d_call: .
clone_size: .
v_call: TRBV12-3/TRBV12-4
j_call: TRBJ1-1
cdr3_nt: TGTGCCAGCAGTTTAGGCCGCGCTGAAGCTTTCTTT
cdr3_aa: CASSLGRAEAFF

d_call: .
clone_size: .
v_call: TRBV9
j_call: TRBJ2-3
cdr3_nt: TGTGCCAGCAGCGTAGGCGGGATTAGCACAGATACGCAGTATTTT
cdr3_aa: CASSVGGISTDTQYF

d_call: TRBD1
clone_size: .
v_call: TRBV6-5
j_call: TRBJ2-7
cdr3_nt: TGTGCCAGCAGTTACTCCTTTGGACAGGGAAGCCACGAGCAGTACTTC
cdr3_aa: CASSYSFGQGSHEQYF

d_call: TRBD2
clone_size: .
v_call: TRBV7-6
j_call: TRBJ2-5
cdr3_nt: TGTGCCAGCAGCTCCGGGGGACTAGCGGGTAGAGAGACCCAGTACTTC
cdr3_aa: CASSSGGLAGRETQYF

d_call: TRBD1
clone_size: .
v_call: TRBV7-8
j_call: TRBJ2-6
cdr3_nt: TGTGCCAGCAGCGCGCGGACAGGGGCTAGCTTGGGGGCCAACGTCCTGACTTTC
cdr3_aa: CASSARTGASLGANVLTF

d_call: TRBD1
clone_size: .
v_call: TRBV10-2
j_call: TRBJ1-4
cdr3_nt: TGCGCCAGCAGTGAGGTGACAGGGGCTAATGAAAAACTGTTTTTT
cdr3_aa: CASSEVTGANEKLFF

d_call: TRBD1
clone_size: .
v_call: TRBV5-4
j_call: TRBJ1-2
cdr3_nt: TGTGCCAGCAGCTTGCCTGGACAGGGCACTTGGAGCTACACCTTC
cdr3_aa: CASSLPGQGTWSYTF

d_call: .
clone_size: .
v_call: TRBV18
j_call: TRBJ2-3
cdr3_nt: TGTGCCAGCTCACCATCGAGTGACAGTGGGACAGATACGCAGTATTTT
cdr3_aa: CASSPSSDSGTDTQYF

d_call: .
clone_size: .
v_call: TRBV4-3
j_call: TRBJ1-2
cdr3_nt: TGCGCCAGCAGCCCTGGACATCAGGGCTACACCTTC
cdr3_aa: CASSPGHQGYTF

d_call: .
clone_size: .
v_call: TRBV27
j_call: TRBJ1-1
cdr3_nt: TGTGCCAGCAGTTTATCCCTTTTCGGTGAAGCTTTCTTT
cdr3_aa: CASSLSLFGEAFF

d_call: TRBD2
clone_size: .
v_call: TRBV2
j_call: TRBJ2-2
cdr3_nt: TGTGCCAGCAGGGTACTAGCGGCAATCGGGGAGCTGTTTTTT
cdr3_aa: CASRVLAAIGELFF

d_call: TRBD2
clone_size: .
v_call: TRBV5-1
j_call: TRBJ2-3
cdr3_nt: TGCGCCAGCAGACTGACTAGCGGGAGTTTCACAGATACGCAGTATTTT
cdr3_aa: CASRLTSGSFTDTQYF

d_call: .
clone_size: .
v_call: TRBV2
j_call: TRBJ1-5
cdr3_nt: TGTGCCAGCAGTGAAGCAAGGACAGGCAATCAGCCCCAGCATTTT
cdr3_aa: CASSEARTGNQPQHF

d_call: .
clone_size: .
v_call: TRBV2
j_call: TRBJ2-5
cdr3_nt: TGTGCCAGCAGTGAGTTCCGGGAAGAGACCCAGTACTTC
cdr3_aa: CASSEFREETQYF

d_call: .
clone_size: .
v_call: TRBV3-1/TRBV3-2
j_call: TRBJ1-4
cdr3_nt: TGTGCCAGCAGAGGGGCCGGGACTAATGAAAAACTGTTTTTT
cdr3_aa: CASRGAGTNEKLFF

d_call: .
clone_size: .
v_call: TRBV2
j_call: TRBJ1-2
cdr3_nt: TGTGCCAGCAGCACCAGGGGAGCTAACTATGGCTACACCTTC
cdr3_aa: CASSTRGANYGYTF

d_call: TRBD2
clone_size: .
v_call: TRBV12-5
j_call: TRBJ2-7
cdr3_nt: TGTGCTAGTGGTTTGGTACTTTCCGGACTAGCGGGTGCCTACGAGCAGTACTTC
cdr3_aa: CASGLVLSGLAGAYEQYF

d_call: .
clone_size: .
v_call: TRBV2
j_call: TRBJ1-1
cdr3_nt: TGTGCCAGCAGTGGCAGTAACACTGAAGCTTTCTTT
cdr3_aa: CASSGSNTEAFF

d_call: .
clone_size: .
v_call: TRBV19
j_call: TRBJ1-3
cdr3_nt: TGTGCCAGTACAACCGTGGCCAACCGAGGGAACACCATATATTTT
cdr3_aa: CASTTVANRGNTIYF

d_call: TRBD2
clone_size: once
v_call: TRBV18
j_call: TRBJ2-3
cdr3_nt: TGTGCCAGCTCACCAAGAGCACTAGCGGGTGGTGATACGCAGTATTTT
cdr3_aa: CASSPRALAGGDTQYF

d_call: TRBD2
clone_size: .
v_call: TRBV5-1
j_call: TRBJ2-1
cdr3_nt: TGCGCCAGCAGCTCCCTCGGGACTAGCGGGAGGAATGAGCAGTTCTTC
cdr3_aa: CASSSLGTSGRNEQFF

d_call: TRBD1
clone_size: .
v_call: TRBV30
j_call: TRBJ1-1
cdr3_nt: TGTGCCTGGATCGCCATCGACAGGGGCCGCCTTGAAGCTTTCTTT
cdr3_aa: CAWIAIDRGRLEAFF

d_call: TRBD1
clone_size: .
v_call: TRBV11-2
j_call: TRBJ1-4
cdr3_nt: TGTGCCAGCAGCCCCACCGGGACAGGGCCAGAAAAACTGTTTTTT
cdr3_aa: CASSPTGTGPEKLFF

d_call: TRBD1
clone_size: .
v_call: TRBV30
j_call: TRBJ1-2
cdr3_nt: TGTGCCTGGAGTCGACAGGGGGCGAATCGAGGCTACACCTTC
cdr3_aa: CAWSRQGANRGYTF

d_call: TRBD2
clone_size: .
v_call: TRBV7-9
j_call: TRBJ2-7
cdr3_nt: TGTGCCAGCAGCCACGCGACTAGCGGGAGAATGTACGAGCAGTACTTC
cdr3_aa: CASSHATSGRMYEQYF

d_call: .
clone_size: .
v_call: TRBV11-2
j_call: TRBJ2-7
cdr3_nt: TGTGCCAGCAGCTTAGTTAGTTCCTTTCAACCCTACCAGCAGTACTTC
cdr3_aa: CASSLVSSFQPYQQYF

d_call: .
clone_size: .
v_call: TRBV15
j_call: TRBJ1-1
cdr3_nt: TGTGCCACCAGCAGAGACCCGAGGGCGGCTGAAGCTTTCTTT
cdr3_aa: CATSRDPRAAEAFF

d_call: TRBD1
clone_size: .
v_call: TRBV13
j_call: TRBJ1-5
cdr3_nt: TGTGCCAGCAGCTTAGGGACAGGGGGGAATAGCAATCAGCCCCAGCATTTT
cdr3_aa: CASSLGTGGNSNQPQHF

d_call: .
clone_size: .
v_call: TRBV3-1/TRBV3-2
j_call: TRBJ2-3
cdr3_nt: TGTGCCAGCAGCCAAATATCCTGGGGCTGTCCCCAAGATACGCAGTATTTT
cdr3_aa: CASSQISWGCPQDTQYF

d_call: TRBD1
clone_size: .
v_call: TRBV5-1
j_call: TRBJ1-1
cdr3_nt: TGCGCCAGCAGCTTGCTGACAGGGGCTGAAGCTTTCTTT
cdr3_aa: CASSLLTGAEAFF

d_call: .
clone_size: .
v_call: TRBV3-1/TRBV3-2
j_call: TRBJ2-5
cdr3_nt: TGTGCCAGCAGCCCCCCCCCGGGACACACCCAAGAGACCCAGTACTTC
cdr3_aa: CASSPPPGHTQETQYF

d_call: TRBD1
clone_size: .
v_call: TRBV7-9
j_call: TRBJ1-1
cdr3_nt: TGTGCCGTCCGGGACAGGGGAGGAAACACTGAAGCTTTCTTT
cdr3_aa: CAVRDRGGNTEAFF

d_call: .
clone_size: .
v_call: TRBV6-1
j_call: TRBJ2-7
cdr3_nt: TGTGCCAGCAGTAGGGGTGCAAGCTACGAGCAGTACTTC
cdr3_aa: CASSRGASYEQYF

d_call: TRBD2
clone_size: .
v_call: TRBV20-1
j_call: TRBJ2-5
cdr3_nt: TGCAGTGCTAGTCCGACTAGCGGACACCAAGAGACCCAGTACTTC
cdr3_aa: CSASPTSGHQETQYF

d_call: .
clone_size: .
v_call: TRBV29-1
j_call: TRBJ1-2
cdr3_nt: TGCAGCGACACAGGGAATACTAACTATGGCTACACCTTC
cdr3_aa: CSDTGNTNYGYTF

d_call: .
clone_size: .
v_call: TRBV4-3
j_call: TRBJ2-2
cdr3_nt: TGCGCCAGCAGCCAGTGGACACAAAACACCGGGGAGCTGTTTTTT
cdr3_aa: CASSQWTQNTGELFF

d_call: TRBD2
clone_size: .
v_call: TRBV29-1
j_call: TRBJ2-5
cdr3_nt: TGCAGCGTGGGGACTACCCAAGAGACCCAGTACTTC
cdr3_aa: CSVGTTQETQYF

d_call: TRBD1
clone_size: .
v_call: TRBV9
j_call: TRBJ1-2
cdr3_nt: TGTGCCAGCAGGGGACAGGCCACTAACTATGGCTACACCTTC
cdr3_aa: CASRGQATNYGYTF

d_call: TRBD1
clone_size: .
v_call: TRBV29-1
j_call: TRBJ1-4
cdr3_nt: TGCAGCGTCGCGGACAGGGGATTGAAAGAAAAACTGTTTTTT
cdr3_aa: CSVADRGLKEKLFF

d_call: .
clone_size: .
v_call: TRBV7-2
j_call: TRBJ1-5
cdr3_nt: TGTGCCAGCAGCTTAGACGCAGGGTTTTTTCAGCCCCAGCATTTT
cdr3_aa: CASSLDAGFFQPQHF

d_call: TRBD1
clone_size: .
v_call: TRBV5-1
j_call: TRBJ1-2
cdr3_nt: TGCGCCAGCAGCTTCCACAGGGGAAATGGCTACACCTTC
cdr3_aa: CASSFHRGNGYTF

d_call: .
clone_size: .
v_call: TRBV15
j_call: TRBJ2-1
cdr3_nt: TGTGCCACCAGCAGTAACAATGAGCAGTTCTTC
cdr3_aa: CATSSNNEQFF

d_call: TRBD1
clone_size: .
v_call: TRBV7-8
j_call: TRBJ2-7
cdr3_nt: TGTGCCAGCAGCCCAAGGACAGGGGGGTTTACCTACGAGCAGTACTTC
cdr3_aa: CASSPRTGGFTYEQYF

d_call: .
clone_size: .
v_call: TRBV2
j_call: TRBJ2-1
cdr3_nt: TGTGCCAGCAGTGATGAAGGAGGCGTTCAGGCATCTTACAATGAGCAGTTCTTC
cdr3_aa: CASSDEGGVQASYNEQFF

d_call: TRBD1
clone_size: .
v_call: TRBV6-1
j_call: TRBJ2-7
cdr3_nt: TGTGCCAGCAGTGAAGGGGCTTGGGACAGCTCCTACGAGCAGTACTTC
cdr3_aa: CASSEGAWDSSYEQYF

d_call: .
clone_size: .
v_call: TRBV6-5
j_call: TRBJ1-2
cdr3_nt: TGTGCCAGCTTTCCGGGTCGGGTCTATGGCTACACCTTC
cdr3_aa: CASFPGRVYGYTF

d_call: TRBD2
clone_size: .
v_call: TRBV30
j_call: TRBJ2-7
cdr3_nt: TGTGCCTGGGGTAGCGGGGGCCCCGTCGAGCAGTACTTC
cdr3_aa: CAWGSGGPVEQYF

d_call: TRBD1
clone_size: once
v_call: TRBV10-3
j_call: TRBJ1-5
cdr3_nt: TGTGCCATCAGTGAGTCCGGGACAGGGGATCAGCCCCAGCATTTT
cdr3_aa: CAISESGTGDQPQHF